This T cell receptor (beta chain) came from a study of T cells after yellow fever vaccination. Overall study context: With SMART-Seq v4 Ultra Low Input, the fractions containing low cell numbers were prepared.

Each CDR3 protein is one row after TCRdb ran MiXCR on the 5' RACE reads. The sample includes 300,000 to 350,000 distinct CDR3 sequences, about 10% of them seen just once. Study-wide points: Boosting was followed by the reappearance of most primary-vaccination clones (about 96% CD4, 88% CD8). Across the CD4 and CD8 compartments, a small share of clonotypes was present in both.

The CDR3 loop spans 15 amino acids. CDR1 is SGHDT, CDR2 YYEEEE, per germline. The ends were cut back, 3 bases at V and 2 bases at J, with 14 bases in the middle. Comment on this clonotype: Its antigen is as yet unknown.

The V call is TRBV5-6, the J call TRBJ1-1; D might be TRBD1 (6 bases). The receptor comes from a man aged 18 to 29 who received the YFV17D yellow fever vaccine. This sample comprised CD4+ T cells sorted from PBMCs, obtained 45 days after the yellow fever booster vaccination. CDR3 loop: CASSSRGGSNTEAFF. In DNA form, the CDR3 reads TGTGCCAGCAGCTCAAGGGGGGGGAGTAACACTGAAGCTTTCTTT.